The subject of this entry is one T cell receptor (beta chain). Its antigen remains unknown. TCRdb independently ran MiXCR on the RACE reads; one entry per CDR3 protein. Of around 99,000 distinct CDR3 sequences listed, approximately 9.9% were seen once; the top ten hold roughly 2%. Per germline, CDR1 SGHDT and CDR2 YYEEEE. V was shortened by 4 bases and J by 5 bases, with 13 bases between the two germline ends. The CDR3 is made up of 13 amino acids. Time point given: patch test 2, 6 weeks after DPC sensitization. Treatment in this sample: therapeutic diphenylcyclopropenone sensitization with weekly scalp DPC. This entry comes from a study of human T cells and chemical hapten exposure. Across the whole study: Skin on the upper inner arm, roughly 2 cm by roughly 2 cm in size, was sensitized with 2% DPC. The study traced per-sample TCR yield variation mainly to small differences in pooled library volumes.

Regarding the study as a whole: DPC sensitization left the count of TCRs above 1 in 1000 unchanged. Expanded TCRs clustered into significantly more large CDR3 similarity groups than controls, the analysis revealed.

This rearrangement joins TRBV5-6 to TRBJ2-7; D may be TRBD2 (5 bases). The receptor was derived from a man aged 40-49 years with alopecia areata. Some clones in this sample may be carry-over from other donors' samples. The sample consisted of whole blood, taken in connection with sensitization to the hapten diphenylcyclopropenone (DPC). Written as DNA, the CDR3 is TGTGCCAGCAGCCTGAGGCGGGTACACGAGCAGTACTTC. This codes for CASSLRRVHEQYF.